What follows are 16 T cell receptor beta chains derived from one specimen sequenced in a study of molecular identifiers for immune sequencing clone quantification. Each CDR3 protein gets one entry after TCRdb re-called the PCR reads with MiXCR. The sample has about 500,000 distinct CDR3 sequences, about 25% seen once. Sequenced: naive CD8+ T cells from blood, with Jurkat cell RNA spiked in. Subset: FACS-sorted CD8+CD4-CCR7+CD45RA+ naive T cells. These receptors were collected from a human donor in good health. Some libraries in this study had Jurkat cell RNA spiked in.

The chain recombines TRBV4-1 with TRBJ1-5; D may be TRBD1 (6 bases). Trimming stripped 3 bases from V and 2 bases from J, with 11 bases between. The CDR3 length is 15 residues. Per the germline V gene, CDR1 is MGHRA and CDR2 is YSYEKL. CDR3 amino acids: CASSQYTGRNQPQHF. The DNA of the CDR3 is TGCGCCAGCAGCCAGTACACAGGGCGCAATCAGCCCCAGCATTTT.

This clonotype was recorded a few times. The chain recombines TRBV6-2 or TRBV6-3 with TRBJ2-1; D gene unclear. The germline V and J ends were trimmed by 5 bases and 6 bases, with 8 bases remaining between them. The CDR3 is 12 amino acids. Germline V lookup: CDR1 MNHEY, CDR2 SVGEGT. CDR3 region: CASSQVSNEQFF. The CDR3 bases are TGTGCCAGCAGTCAAGTTAGCAATGAGCAGTTCTTC.

This clonotype was observed at least ten times. This sequence joins TRBV20-1 and TRBJ2-3, with 11 bases aligning to TRBD2. Germline loops: CDR1 DFQATT, CDR2 SNEGSKA (reference sequence). There are 16 residues in the CDR3. V was clipped by 0 bases and J by 2 bases; unmatched bases: 4. The CDR3 loop reads CSARDPGLAATDTQYF. In DNA form, the CDR3 reads TGCAGTGCTAGAGATCCGGGACTAGCGGCCACAGATACGCAGTATTTT.

The rearrangement joins TRBV4-3 to TRBJ1-5; 7 nucleotides line up with TRBD1. The CDR3 runs 16 residues. With 4 bases clipped from V and 1 base from J, the junction kept 7 bases outside the gene matches. CDR1 is LGHNA, CDR2 YSLEER, per germline. CDR3 nucleotide sequence: TGCGCCAGCAGCCCCGGGGACAGTTTAAGCAATCAGCCCCAGCATTTT. Protein product: CASSPGDSLSNQPQHF.

This clonotype was counted many times. The chain is built from TRBV7-2 and TRBJ2-7, with D maybe TRBD1 (5 bases). Trimming took off 4 bases at V and 2 bases at J, with 15 bases between the two ends. CDR1 and CDR2 from the germline V gene are SGHTA and FQGNSA. The CDR3 length is 15 residues. The CDR3 sequence: CASSSPPQGTYEQYF. The CDR3, as DNA: TGTGCCAGCAGCTCTCCCCCCCAGGGTACCTACGAGCAGTACTTC.

This clonotype was seen at least ten times. The V call is TRBV28, the J call TRBJ2-7; D perhaps matches TRBD2 (5 bases). CDR1 and CDR2 (germline): MDHEN, SYDVKM. V was cut by 4 bases and J by 2 bases, with 9 bases left in between. This CDR3 contains 13 residues. This CDR3 reads CASSYRGPYEQYF. The CDR3 DNA reads as TGTGCCAGCAGTTATCGGGGTCCCTACGAGCAGTACTTC. The whole variable domain, remainder taken from reference TRBV28 and TRBJ2-7, is DVKVTQSSRYLVKRTGEKVFLECVQDMDHENMFWYRQDPGLGLRLIYFSYDVKMKEKGDIPEGYSVSREKKERFSLILESASTNQTSMYLCASSYRGPYEQYFGPGTRLTVT.

A few counts support this clonotype. This rearrangement joins TRBV15 to TRBJ2-1; 11 bases agree with TRBD2. The CDR3 extends over 15 amino acids. Trimming cost V 0 bases and J 8 bases; bases outside gene matches: 3. Germline V gene lookup returns CDR1 LNHNV and CDR2 YYDKDF (reference sequence). CDR3 protein: CATSREASGRYEQFF. The CDR3 DNA follows: TGTGCCACCAGCAGAGAGGCTAGCGGGAGGTATGAGCAGTTCTTC.

The gene calls are TRBV7-2 and TRBJ1-4, with D possibly matching TRBD1 (5 bases). Germline V gives CDR1 SGHTA, CDR2 FQGNSA. V dropped 5 bases and J dropped 10 bases, with 14 bases sitting between them. The CDR3 has 13 amino acids. CDR3: CASSPIGDGKLFF. The CDR3 DNA reads TGTGCCAGCAGCCCCATCGGGGACGGAAAACTGTTTTTT.

This clonotype appeared many times. The rearrangement joins TRBV7-8 to TRBJ2-3; D might be TRBD1 (7 bases). Between the trimmed V and J ends, which lost 5 bases and 0 bases, there was a span of 18 bases. The CDR3 sequence is 17 residues long. Germline V lookup: CDR1 SGHVS, CDR2 FQNEAQ. CDR3 region: CASSPRDSSISTDTQYF. CDR3 nucleotides: TGTGCCAGCAGCCCGCGGGACAGCTCTATAAGCACAGATACGCAGTATTTT.

This rearrangement joins TRBV20-1 to TRBJ1-1; no clear D gene. The germline gives CDR1 DFQATT, CDR2 SNEGSKA (reference sequence). The CDR3 is 11 residues long. V was cut by 4 bases and J by 8 bases, with 11 bases left in between. The CDR3: CSANLGVEAFF. The CDR3 nucleotides read TGCAGTGCTAACCTAGGAGTGGAAGCTTTCTTT.

This clonotype occurred many times. The V call is TRBV11-2, the J call TRBJ2-1, with 8 bases fitting TRBD2. The CDR3 length is 17 residues. V shed 1 base and J 4 bases; nucleotides not matched to a gene: 9. From germline, CDR1 is SGHAT and CDR2 FQNNGV. The DNA of the CDR3 is TGTGCCAGCAGCTTAGCCTTCCAAGCGGGGGAATACAATGAGCAGTTCTTC. Residues: CASSLAFQAGEYNEQFF.

This clonotype was recorded once. A clone one base away is much larger, so this may be a read error. The V gene is TRBV18, the J gene TRBJ1-5; possible D gene TRBD1, 6 bases. The CDR3 runs to 15 residues. Germline V gene lookup returns CDR1 KGHSH and CDR2 LQKENI. CDR3 DNA sequence: TGTGGCAGCTCACAAGGGGGGGAAAGCAATCAGCCCCAGCATTTT. Translated: CGSSQGGESNQPQHF.

On this clonotype itself: The DNA is omitted, as the CDR3 cannot be located on it reliably, and the CDR3 follows TCRdb's listing. The V gene is TRBV7-5, the J gene TRBJ2-5; the table's D call of TRBD1 was not tested on the DNA. TRBV7-5 is a documented pseudogene. A total of 20 residues make up the CDR3, ends included. CDR3 sequence reads: CISVPEALDGTGAFQETQYF.

For this clonotype: A much more abundant neighbour one base away suggests this may be a read error. The CDR3 region is CASRGAGTNTGELFF. DNA for the CDR3: TGTGCCAGCAGGGGCGCCGGAACGAACACCGGGGAGCTGTTTTTT. The gene calls are TRBV9 and TRBJ2-2; D ambiguous. The V end was cut by 5 bases, the J end by 0 bases, with 11 bases between. The CDR3 is 15 residues long. Germline CDR1 reads SGDLS; CDR2 reads YYNGEE. Full variable domain (outside the CDR3, taken from reference TRBV9 and TRBJ2-2): DSGVTQTPKHLITATGQRVTLRCSPRSGDLSVYWYQQSLDQGLQFLIQYYNGEERAKGNILERFSAQQFPDLHSELNLSSLELGDSALYFCASRGAGTNTGELFFGEGSRLTVL.

Regarding this clonotype: A much larger clone lies a single base off, so this may be a read error. The chain carries TRBV6-2 or TRBV6-3 and TRBJ1-1; a possible D gene is TRBD1 (5 bases). The V and J ends lost 4 bases and 4 bases respectively, with 10 bases between them. The germline V gene has CDR1 MNHEY and CDR2 SVGEGT. The CDR3 extends over 13 amino acids. This CDR3 reads CASSWEGSTEAFF. The CDR3 region has the DNA TGTGCCAGCAGTTGGGAGGGGAGCACTGAAGCTTTCTTT.

There are a few counts of this clonotype. The rearrangement uses TRBV6-5 and TRBJ2-3; no reliable D call. CDR3 length: 15 amino acids. Germline lookup yields CDR1 MNHEY and CDR2 SVGAGI. V was clipped by 4 bases and J by 0 bases, with 11 bases between them. In nucleotides, the CDR3 is TGTGCCAGCAGTTCGGTCCCCTCTAGCACAGATACGCAGTATTTT. This translates into CASSSVPSSTDTQYF.